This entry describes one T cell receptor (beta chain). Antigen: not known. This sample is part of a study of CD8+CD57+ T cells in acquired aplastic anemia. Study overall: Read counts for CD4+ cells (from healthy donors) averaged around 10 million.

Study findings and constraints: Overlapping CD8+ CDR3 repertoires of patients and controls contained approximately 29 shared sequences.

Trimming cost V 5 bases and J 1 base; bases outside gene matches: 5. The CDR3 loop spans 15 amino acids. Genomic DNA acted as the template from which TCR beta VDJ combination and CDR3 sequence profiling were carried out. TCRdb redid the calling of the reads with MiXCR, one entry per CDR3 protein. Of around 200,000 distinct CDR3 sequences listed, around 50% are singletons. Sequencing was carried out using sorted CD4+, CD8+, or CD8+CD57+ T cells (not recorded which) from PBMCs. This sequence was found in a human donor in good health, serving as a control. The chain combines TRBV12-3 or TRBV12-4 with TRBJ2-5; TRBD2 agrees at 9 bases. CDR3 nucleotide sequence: TGTGCCAGCAGTGGGGGACTAGCAATCCAAGAGACCCAGTACTTC. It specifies CASSGGLAIQETQYF.